These T cell receptor beta chains were read from a single sample in a study of beta chain features in type 1 diabetes. Only in-frame clones appear in the TCRdb table, and some are missing; sequencing was by immunoSEQ multiplex PCR. The repertoire holds 550,000 to 850,000 clones, with about an eighth as singletons. Sequencing was carried out using naive CD4+ T cells from blood. The receptors originated from a man aged 18 to 30 with type 1 diabetes. Each CDR3 is given with its conserved first and last residue. D genes are given only for firm matches. Only some rows state a clone size, as once, few, many or a class for expanded clones.

TRBJ1-1,few,-,TRBV30,CAWNGGRVAFF,TGTGCCTGGAATGGGGGGAGGGTGGCTTTCTTT
TRBJ1-1,-,-,TRBV29-1,CSVEWRLQGSEAFF,TGCAGCGTTGAGTGGAGGCTACAGGGCTCTGAAGCTTTCTTT
TRBJ2-2,many,-,TRBV10-3,CAITGGGELFF,TGTGCCATCACGGGCGGCGGGGAGCTGTTTTTT
TRBJ2-5,-,TRBD1,TRBV29-1,CSVSNTGTGGFGETQYF,TGCAGCGTTTCAAACACCGGGACAGGGGGATTTGGAGAGACCCAGTACTTC
TRBJ2-5,-,-,TRBV28,CASSLRGIQETQYF,TGTGCCAGCAGTTTGAGGGGGATCCAAGAGACCCAGTACTTC
TRBJ1-6,-,-,TRBV4-1,CASSQEVGSPLHF,TGCGCCAGCAGCCAAGAGGTTGGATCACCCCTCCACTTT
TRBJ2-5,few,-,TRBV5-4,CASSLEWGTAGETQYF,TGTGCCAGCAGCTTGGAATGGGGGACGGCGGGCGAGACCCAGTACTTC
TRBJ1-2,-,TRBD1,TRBV9,CASSAPDRALGGYTF,TGTGCCAGCAGCGCCCCGGACAGGGCTTTAGGTGGCTACACCTTC
TRBJ1-3,few,TRBD1,TRBV30,CAWRGQGLFGFPGNTIYF,TGTGCCTGGCGGGGACAGGGCCTCTTCGGGTTCCCGGGAAACACCATATATTTT
TRBJ2-5,-,TRBD1,TRBV4-1,CASSLQGAQETQYF,TGCGCCAGCAGCCTTCAGGGGGCTCAAGAGACCCAGTACTTC
TRBJ1-6,few,-,TRBV7-9,CASSLDDTGPSYNSPLHF,TGTGCCAGCAGCTTAGATGATACAGGACCGTCATATAATTCACCCCTCCACTTT
TRBJ2-3,-,-,TRBV5-4,CASSLAGDVTDTQYF,TGTGCCAGCAGCTTGGCCGGGGATGTCACAGATACGCAGTATTTT
TRBJ1-5,-,TRBD1,TRBV29-1,CSVGGLGDRGDSSNQPQHF,TGCAGCGTTGGGGGATTAGGGGACAGAGGGGATAGTAGCAATCAGCCCCAGCATTTT
TRBJ1-1,few,-,TRBV30,CAWGESLNTEAFF,TGTGCCTGGGGGGAGAGCCTGAACACTGAAGCTTTCTTT
TRBJ2-1,-,TRBD1,TRBV2,CASRTGTGNNEQFF,TGTGCCAGCAGGACCGGGACAGGGAACAATGAGCAGTTCTTC
TRBJ2-1,-,-,TRBV5-4,CASSSALGDIYNEQFF,TGTGCCAGCAGCTCCGCCTTGGGGGATATCTACAATGAGCAGTTCTTC
TRBJ1-5,few,-,TRBV19,CASSLGPARASNQPQHF,TGTGCCAGTAGTTTAGGACCGGCACGAGCTAGCAATCAGCCCCAGCATTTT
TRBJ2-1,-,-,TRBV30,CAWSAYEGVYNEQFF,TGTGCCTGGAGCGCATACGAGGGGGTTTACAATGAGCAGTTCTTC
TRBJ2-6,many,-,TRBV4-1,CASSQVQGSGANVLTF,TGCGCCAGCAGCCAAGTCCAGGGGTCTGGGGCCAACGTCCTGACTTTC
TRBJ1-2,few,-,TRBV15,CATSRVKGTRYGYTF,TGTGCCACCAGCAGAGTCAAGGGGACGCGCTATGGCTACACCTTC
TRBJ1-5,few,TRBD1,TRBV7-9,CASSSLDRDQPQHF,TGTGCCAGCAGCTCCCTGGACAGGGACCAGCCCCAGCATTTT
TRBJ2-1,-,-,TRBV7-9,CASSRGLGTYNEQFF,TGTGCCAGCAGCCGGGGATTGGGGACCTACAATGAGCAGTTCTTC
TRBJ1-5,few,-,TRBV4-1,CASSQEGRGGNQPQHF,TGCGCCAGCAGCCAAGAAGGGAGGGGAGGCAATCAGCCCCAGCATTTT
TRBJ1-1,few,-,TRBV2,CASRDLGTAFF,TGTGCCAGCCGGGACCTCGGGACGGCTTTCTTT
TRBJ1-5,-,TRBD1,TRBV7-9,CASSQTGSGQPQHF,TGTGCCAGCAGCCAGACAGGGTCTGGGCAGCCCCAGCATTTT
TRBJ1-2,-,-,TRBV4-1,CASSQEVGQLGGYTF,TGCGCCAGCAGCCAAGAGGTGGGGCAGCTCGGGGGCTACACCTTC
TRBJ2-3,-,-,TRBV5-1,CASMTGSTDTQYF,TGCGCCAGTATGACAGGCAGCACAGATACGCAGTATTTT
TRBJ1-5,few,TRBD1,TRBV19,CASIQGAGGNQPQHF,TGTGCCAGTATACAGGGGGCGGGTGGCAATCAGCCCCAGCATTTT
TRBJ2-3,few,-,TRBV27,CASRWRARTDTQYF,TGTGCCAGCAGGTGGAGGGCCCGCACAGATACGCAGTATTTT
TRBJ1-6,-,-,TRBV10-3,CAISTENSPLHF,TGTGCCATCAGTACGGAGAATTCACCCCTCCACTTT
TRBJ2-5,few,TRBD2,TRBV9,CASSVRTSGGLGQETQYF,TGTGCCAGCAGCGTCAGGACTAGCGGGGGTTTGGGCCAAGAGACCCAGTACTTC
TRBJ2-1,-,-,TRBV7-7,CASSTNVGDREQFF,TGTGCCAGCAGCACGAACGTAGGGGATCGTGAGCAGTTCTTC
TRBJ2-1,few,TRBD2,TRBV28,CASSLRGGPDEQFF,TGTGCCAGCAGTTTACGGGGGGGCCCTGATGAGCAGTTCTTC
TRBJ2-4,-,-,TRBV6-5,CASSYSGLFQYF,TGTGCCAGCAGTTACTCGGGCCTCTTTCAGTACTTC
TRBJ1-6,-,-,TRBV30,CAWSVLDLDSPLHF,TGTGCCTGGAGTGTACTGGATTTGGATTCACCCCTCCACTTT
TRBJ1-5,-,-,TRBV10-3,CAISESTGNQPQHF,TGTGCCATCAGTGAGTCGACAGGCAATCAGCCCCAGCATTTT
TRBJ2-7,few,-,TRBV7-9,CASSPGASANEQYF,TGTGCCAGCAGCCCCGGGGCTAGCGCGAACGAGCAGTACTTC
TRBJ2-3,-,TRBD2,TRBV11-3,CASSSNLAGGTQYF,TGTGCCAGCAGCTCCAACCTAGCGGGAGGTACGCAGTATTTT
TRBJ2-3,-,TRBD2,TRBV5-1,CASSLAGADLTDTQYF,TGCGCCAGCAGCCTAGCGGGGGCCGATCTCACAGATACGCAGTATTTT
TRBJ1-1,-,TRBD1,TRBV30,CAWSVGDRDTEAFF,TGTGCCTGGAGTGTCGGGGACAGGGATACTGAAGCTTTCTTT
TRBJ2-7,few,TRBD1,TRBV5-4,CASSSGTGLPYEQYF,TGTGCCAGCAGCTCTGGGACAGGGCTTCCCTACGAGCAGTACTTC
TRBJ1-4,-,TRBD1,TRBV7-8,CASSPGTGGHEKLFF,TGTGCCAGCAGCCCTGGGACAGGGGGCCATGAAAAACTGTTTTTT
TRBJ2-7,few,-,TRBV30,CAWGQQPYEQYF,TGTGCCTGGGGACAACAACCCTACGAGCAGTACTTC
TRBJ1-1,-,TRBD1,TRBV9,CASSARSDRGEGAFF,TGTGCCAGCAGCGCCAGAAGCGACAGGGGAGAAGGTGCTTTCTTT